Each of the 31 T cell receptor beta chains below was sequenced from the same sample in a study of T cells expressing NK-cell markers. From the 5' RACE reads, TCRdb lists one entry per CDR3 protein and no DNA. The ten top clones account for about 18%, within a sample of approximately 110,000 distinct CDR3 sequences. Input material: blood T cells: a sorted CD56 or NKG2C T cell subset, CD4+ or CD8+ T cells, or bulk PBMC T cells (not recorded which). These receptors originate from a woman aged 18 to 75 in good health.

The chain combines TRBV20-1 with TRBJ2-1; the TCRdb call, TRBD1, lacks DNA for checking. CDR3 length equals 17 residues. Per germline, CDR1 DFQATT and CDR2 SNEGSKA (reference sequence). The CDR3 sequence: CSARLRGVSSAYNEQFF.

This chain links TRBV28 with TRBJ2-7; TCRdb's D call of TRBD2 is untestable without DNA. CDR3 length equals 15 residues. In germline, CDR1 is MDHEN, CDR2 SYDVKM. CDR3 residues: CASRPVEGILYEQYF.

The chain employs TRBV20-1 and TRBJ2-3; TCRdb picks TRBD2, but there is no DNA to check that call. CDR1 is DFQATT and CDR2 is SNEGSKA in the germline V gene (reference sequence). The CDR3 length is 17 residues. CDR3 sequence reads: CSARPRLAGGPSYTQYF.

The rearrangement links TRBV6-1 to TRBJ2-1; the TCRdb call, TRBD1, lacks DNA for checking. This CDR3 region has 14 residues. Germline V gives CDR1 MNHNS, CDR2 SASEGT. This CDR3 is CASSRTGAYNEQFF.

This chain joins TRBV2 and TRBJ2-5; checking the TCRdb D call of TRBD2 is not possible without DNA. The CDR3 extends over 15 amino acids. From germline, CDR1 is SNHLY and CDR2 FYNNEI. The CDR3: CASSERAGVLETQYF. The full variable domain, rest sourced from reference TRBV2 and TRBJ2-5, is EPEVTQTPSHQVTQMGQEVILRCVPISNHLYFYWYRQILGQKVEFLVSFYNNEISEKSEIFDDQFSVERPDGSNFTLKIRSTKLEDSAMYFCASSERAGVLETQYFGPGTRLLVL.

This chain joins TRBV5-8 and TRBJ2-3; TCRdb names TRBD1, which stays unverified in the absence of DNA. This CDR3 contains 15 residues. Germline-derived CDR1 and CDR2 are SGHTS and YDEGEE. The CDR3 protein is CASSLATGGTDTQYF.

The J gene is TRBJ1-2, the V gene TRBV13; TCRdb's assignment of TRBD1 cannot be checked, as there is no DNA. The CDR3 runs 14 residues. Per germline, CDR1 PRHDT and CDR2 FYEKMQ (reference sequence). The CDR3 sequence: CASSPPETNYGYTF.

The chain couples TRBV29-1 to TRBJ2-1; the TCRdb D gene call, TRBD1, has no DNA to confirm it. The CDR3 runs to 12 residues. The germline V gene encodes CDR1 SQVTM and CDR2 ANQGSEA. CDR3 sequence: CSVEGAANEQFF.

The chain carries TRBV27 and TRBJ2-7; with no DNA, the TCRdb D assignment of TRBD1 cannot be verified. CDR1 MNHEY and CDR2 SMNVEV come from the germline V gene (reference sequence). This CDR3 has 13 amino acids. The CDR3 sequence: CASSFQGAYEQYF.

The chain links TRBV24-1 to TRBJ2-1; TCRdb reports TRBD2, a call that lacks DNA to check it against. CDR1 is KGHDR, CDR2 SFDVKD, per germline. The CDR3 is 16 residues long. This CDR3 is CATSDGSGGMYNEQFF.

The gene calls are TRBV6-5 and TRBJ2-7; checking the TCRdb D call of TRBD1 is not possible without DNA. Germline V CDR1 and CDR2: MNHEY, SVGAGI. The CDR3 is 15 residues long. CDR3 protein: CASSYSPDRAYEQYF.

This chain uses TRBV6-5 with TRBJ2-7; without DNA, the TCRdb call of TRBD2 cannot be checked. Germline V gene sequence: CDR1 MNHEY, CDR2 SVGAGI. This CDR3 has 15 amino acids. CDR3 in amino acids: CASSYWEEYIDEQYF.

The rearrangement joins TRBV29-1 to TRBJ1-2; the D call from TCRdb, TRBD1, cannot be confirmed without DNA. The CDR3 contains 12 residues. Germline V lookup: CDR1 SQVTM, CDR2 ANQGSEA. CDR3: CSVEYGGYGYTF.

The chain joins TRBV12-3 or TRBV12-4 to TRBJ2-3. The CDR3 has 12 amino acids. The CDR3 is CASSPGDYTQYF.

The rearrangement joins TRBV5-5 to TRBJ1-3. Germline CDR1 and CDR2: SGHKS and YYEKEE (reference sequence). The CDR3 runs 16 residues. The chain's CDR3 is CASTPTSGASGNTIYF.

According to its frequency, this clonotype is medium-sized. This chain links TRBV3-1 with TRBJ1-1. CDR1 is LGHDT, CDR2 YNNKEL, per germline (reference sequence). This CDR3 comprises 15 residues. CDR3 in amino acids: CASSQFGGLNTEAFF. The entire variable domain, with the rest obtained from reference TRBV3-1 and TRBJ1-1, is as follows: DTAVSQTPKYLVTQMGNDKSIKCEQNLGHDTMYWYKQDSKKFLKIMFSYNNKELIINETVPNRFSPKSPDKAHLNLHINSLELGDSAVYFCASSQFGGLNTEAFFGQGTRLTVV.

The rearrangement links TRBV7-2 to TRBJ2-3. This CDR3 has 14 amino acids. From germline, CDR1 is SGHTA and CDR2 FQGNSA. The CDR3 spells CASSFMFGTDTQYF.

V usage is TRBV27 and J usage is TRBJ2-5; TCRdb's assignment of TRBD1 cannot be checked, as there is no DNA. From germline, CDR1 is MNHEY and CDR2 SMNVEV (reference sequence). This CDR3 is built from 15 residues. This CDR3 is CASSHLLGSWETQYF.

The V and J genes are TRBV24-1 and TRBJ2-1; TCRdb reports TRBD2, a call that lacks DNA to check it against. Germline CDR1 reads KGHDR; CDR2 reads SFDVKD. CDR3 length equals 18 residues. The CDR3 loop reads CATSDSGTSGRIYNEQFF.

This sequence joins TRBV7-9 and TRBJ1-1; the D gene TCRdb calls, TRBD1, cannot be checked with no DNA. The V gene's germline CDR1 is SEHNR and CDR2 FQNEAQ (reference sequence). The CDR3 sequence is 16 residues long. CDR3 region: CASSSGFQGSLAEAFF.

V is TRBV5-1 and J is TRBJ2-3; TCRdb outputs TRBD1, but without DNA this stays unchecked. Germline CDR1 reads SGHRS; CDR2 reads YFSETQ. The CDR3 has 16 amino acids. The CDR3 spells CASRDTRVQNTDTQYF. The full variable domain, completed using reference TRBV5-1 and TRBJ2-3, is KAGVTQTPRYLIKTRGQQVTLSCSPISGHRSVSWYQQTPGQGLQFLFEYFSETQRNKGNFPGRFSGRQFSNSRSEMNVSTLELGDSALYLCASRDTRVQNTDTQYFGPGTRLTVL.

The genes are TRBV7-9 and TRBJ2-3; absent DNA, TCRdb's TRBD2 call cannot be checked. Germline V gives CDR1 SEHNR, CDR2 FQNEAQ (reference sequence). The CDR3 is 17 amino acids. CDR3 loop: CASSPDTSGGSTDTQYF.

This chain connects TRBV9 to TRBJ1-1. The CDR3 has 12 residues. Looked up from germline, CDR1 is SGDLS and CDR2 is YYNGEE. Here the CDR3 reads CASSGGSTEAFF.

The CDR3 loop reads CASSAGTAIGSPLHF. The chain links TRBV7-9 to TRBJ1-6; TCRdb designates TRBD1, a call that cannot be tested without DNA. This CDR3 spans 15 amino acids. In germline, CDR1 is SEHNR, CDR2 FQNEAQ (reference sequence).

The V gene is TRBV12-3 or TRBV12-4, the J gene TRBJ2-2; TCRdb's assignment of TRBD1 cannot be checked, as there is no DNA. The CDR3 has 12 amino acids. The CDR3 reads CAPGSSTGELFF.

The genes are TRBV5-1 and TRBJ2-3; no DNA is available, so the TRBD1 call from TCRdb remains unchecked. The CDR3 consists of 14 residues. The germline V gene encodes CDR1 SGHRS and CDR2 YFSETQ. The CDR3: CASSSRDITDTQYF.

The genes are TRBV20-1 and TRBJ2-3; TCRdb's D call of TRBD1 is untestable without DNA. The CDR3 has 13 amino acids. Looked up from germline, CDR1 is DFQATT and CDR2 is SNEGSKA (reference sequence). This CDR3 is CSAGDRGADTQYF.

The chain has TRBV14 and TRBJ2-7. CDR3 length: 14 residues. From germline, CDR1 is SGHDN and CDR2 FVKESK. The CDR3 here is CASSQDLPIYEQYF. Using reference TRBV14 and TRBJ2-7 for the parts outside the CDR3, the full variable domain is EAGVTQFPSHSVIEKGQTVTLRCDPISGHDNLYWYRRVMGKEIKFLLHFVKESKQDESGMPNNRFLAERTGGTYSTLKVQPAELEDSGVYFCASSQDLPIYEQYFGPGTRLTVT.

V is TRBV19 and J is TRBJ2-1. CDR1 and CDR2 from the germline V gene are LNHDA and SQIVND (reference sequence). The CDR3 runs 15 residues. CDR3 protein: CASTPGSSSYNEQFF.

The V gene is TRBV12-3 or TRBV12-4, the J gene TRBJ2-7; TCRdb's D call of TRBD1 is untestable without DNA. The CDR3 runs to 13 residues. CDR3 residues: CASSSRGNYEQYF.

CDR3 in amino acids: CASSLDRDHPFQYF. The chain recombines TRBV11-2 with TRBJ2-3; no DNA is available, so the TRBD1 call from TCRdb remains unchecked. The CDR3 extends over 14 amino acids. Germline CDR1 reads SGHAT; CDR2 reads FQNNGV.